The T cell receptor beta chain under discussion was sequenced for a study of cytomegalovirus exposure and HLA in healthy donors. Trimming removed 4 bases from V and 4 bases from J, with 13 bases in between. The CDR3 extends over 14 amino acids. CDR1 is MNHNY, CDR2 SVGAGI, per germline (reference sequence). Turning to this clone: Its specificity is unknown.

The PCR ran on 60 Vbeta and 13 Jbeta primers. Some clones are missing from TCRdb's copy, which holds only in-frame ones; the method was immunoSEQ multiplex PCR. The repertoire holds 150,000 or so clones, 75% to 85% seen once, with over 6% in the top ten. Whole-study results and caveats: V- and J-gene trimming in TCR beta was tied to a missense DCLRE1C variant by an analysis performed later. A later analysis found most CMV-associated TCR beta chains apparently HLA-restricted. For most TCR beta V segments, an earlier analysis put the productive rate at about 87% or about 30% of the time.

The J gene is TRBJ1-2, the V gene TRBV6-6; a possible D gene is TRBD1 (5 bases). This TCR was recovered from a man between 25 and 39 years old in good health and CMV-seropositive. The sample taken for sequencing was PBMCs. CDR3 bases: TGTGCCAGCAGTTCCTCGGGGCAGGGCTATGGCTACACCTTC. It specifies CASSSSGQGYGYTF.